Sequencing of this TCR beta chain was carried out in a study of technical replicates of blood from four donors. The germline V gene has CDR1 MDHEN and CDR2 SYDVKM. The CDR3 loop spans 15 amino acids. Trimming removed 7 bases from V and 3 bases from J; junction bases left unmatched: 6. The table came from immunoSEQ multiplex PCR; TCRdb's copy has only in-frame clones and leaves some out. The table lists about 86,000 clones, 95% to 96% of them singletons. This TCR derives from a human donor in good health. The genes are TRBV28 and TRBJ1-5, with 10 bases fitting TRBD1. The sample taken for sequencing was T cells isolated from PBMCs. The CDR3 is CASNPTGGPNQPQHF. The CDR3, as DNA: TGTGCCAGCAATCCGACAGGGGGCCCCAATCAGCCCCAGCATTTT.